One sample yielded the 3 T cell receptor beta chains listed below, sequenced in a study of vaccination effects on CD4 cells after COVID-19. Using immunoSEQ multiplex PCR, the repertoire was profiled, and TCRdb retains in-frame clones only, with some absent. The table has about 74,000 clones, roughly three quarters seen once. Which antigens these TCRs recognize remains unknown. CD4+ T cell isolation took place after more than eight days of culture. The sample here was CD4+ T cells from PBMCs cultured without peptide, taken before COVID-19 vaccination. All receptors derive from a human donor who received a COVID-19 vaccine.

By share, this clone ranks as medium-sized. V and J are TRBV6-5 and TRBJ1-2; TRBD1 matches 7 bases. The length of the CDR3 is 14 residues. Losses at the gene ends were 6 bases for V and 4 bases for J; bases not matched to a gene: 8. Germline lookup yields CDR1 MNHEY and CDR2 SVGAGI. The CDR3 DNA is TGTGCCAGCAGATCGACAGGGCAAGTCTATGGCTACACCTTC. Protein: CASRSTGQVYGYTF.

The chain uses TRBV6-4 and TRBJ2-1; no definite D call. The CDR3 spans 14 residues. Germline assignment: CDR1 MRHNA and CDR2 SNTAGT. The V end was cut by 4 bases, the J end by 1 base, with 8 bases between. The CDR3 region is CASSAVASYNEQFF. In nucleotides, the CDR3 is TGTGCCAGCAGTGCTGTCGCGTCCTACAATGAGCAGTTCTTC.

V is TRBV20-1 and J is TRBJ1-5, with 7 bases fitting TRBD1. This CDR3 comprises 13 residues. The V gene's germline CDR1 is DFQATT and CDR2 SNEGSKA (reference sequence). With V trimmed by 3 bases and J by 4 bases, 3 bases remained unmatched. The CDR3 loop reads CSASGRGNQPQHF. The CDR3 bases are TGCAGTGCTAGTGGCAGGGGGAATCAGCCCCAGCATTTT.